The 16 T cell receptor beta chains listed next were all sequenced from one sample in a study of T cells after yellow fever vaccination. TCRdb re-derived calls from the 5' RACE reads in MiXCR, one entry per CDR3 protein. The table includes around 400,000 distinct CDR3 sequences, about 9.9% detected once. The sequencing used PBMCs, collected on the day of the first yellow fever vaccination. The origin of the receptors is a man younger than 30 who received the YFV17D yellow fever vaccine.

This clonotype has only a few counts. This chain joins TRBV15 and TRBJ2-7, with TRBD1 matching 7 bases. The CDR3 is 15 residues long. Looked up from germline, CDR1 is LNHNV and CDR2 is YYDKDF (reference sequence). With V trimmed by 5 bases and J by 3 bases, 10 bases remained unmatched. The CDR3 is CATSGILGGDYEQYF. The CDR3 DNA follows: TGTGCCACCAGCGGTATCCTAGGGGGCGACTACGAGCAGTACTTC.

This clonotype was recorded once. The J gene is TRBJ2-1, the V gene TRBV5-4; a weak D match, TRBD2 (5 bases). Looked up from germline, CDR1 is SGHNT and CDR2 is YYREEE (reference sequence). The CDR3 totals 13 residues. V was clipped by 2 bases and J by 8 bases, with 11 bases between them. This CDR3 is CASSFLGSDEQFF. CDR3 DNA: TGTGCCAGCAGCTTCCTTGGTAGCGATGAGCAGTTCTTC.

The V call is TRBV5-4, the J call TRBJ2-5; 8 bases line up with TRBD1. V lost 3 bases and J lost 5; bases outside the gene matches: 21. Per the germline V gene, CDR1 is SGHNT and CDR2 is YYREEE (reference sequence). This CDR3 contains 19 residues. In nucleotides, the CDR3 is TGTGCCAGCAGCTCGGGATTGCACCTTTTCGGACAGGGAAGGGAGACCCAGTACTTC. It translates to CASSSGLHLFGQGRETQYF.

This clonotype turned up a few times. The chain has TRBV5-1 and TRBJ2-5; the D is unclear. The germline V gene has CDR1 SGHRS and CDR2 YFSETQ. CDR3 length: 14 residues. Trimming took 3 bases from V and 0 from J, leaving 9 bases between them. CDR3 coding DNA: TGCGCCAGCAGCTGCCTCACGGACCAAGAGACCCAGTACTTC. It translates to CASSCLTDQETQYF.

CDR3 protein: CSARRPGSGNTIYF. The CDR3 region has the DNA TGCAGTGCTAGACGCCCAGGGAGTGGAAACACCATATATTTT. This chain links TRBV20-1 with TRBJ1-3, with D maybe TRBD1 (5 bases). V was shortened by 2 bases and J by 3 bases, with 11 bases between the two germline ends. Germline V gene lookup returns CDR1 DFQATT and CDR2 SNEGSKA (reference sequence). There are 14 residues in the CDR3.

This chain links TRBV21-1 with TRBJ2-3; the table's D call TRBD1 went unverified against the DNA. TRBV21-1 is assigned pseudogene status. CDR3 size: 14 residues. The CDR3 nucleotides read TGTGCCACTCCCTACAGGGGGCGCGAAGATACGCAGTATTTT. Its translation is CATPYRGREDTQYF.

The chain joins TRBV4-1 to TRBJ2-7; 9 positions agree with TRBD1. This CDR3 comprises 16 residues. Losses at the gene ends were 6 bases for V and 5 bases for J; bases not matched to a gene: 14. The germline gives CDR1 MGHRA, CDR2 YSYEKL. The CDR3 nucleotides read TGCGCCAGCAGGCCGCTGGGACAGGGTAGGGATAACGAGCAGTACTTC. Encoded protein: CASRPLGQGRDNEQYF.

This clonotype appeared many times. The V call is TRBV7-2, the J call TRBJ2-6; the D is unclear. V dropped 8 bases and J dropped 0 bases, with 8 bases sitting between them. CDR3 length: 14 amino acids. CDR1 is SGHTA, CDR2 FQGNSA, per germline. As DNA, the CDR3 is TGTGCCAGCGGACGGAACTCTGGGGCCAACGTCCTGACTTTC. This codes for CASGRNSGANVLTF.

The genes are TRBV6-1 and TRBJ2-7; either TRBD1 or TRBD2 may fit D (6 bases each). CDR1 MNHNS and CDR2 SASEGT come from the germline V gene. CDR3 length: 15 amino acids. The ends were cut back, 0 bases at V and 7 bases at J, with 16 bases in the middle. CDR3 DNA sequence: TGTGCCAGCAGTGAAGCGGGCCCAGGAGGGGGAGAGCAGTACGTC. As protein: CASSEAGPGGGEQYV.

This clonotype has more than one count but fewer than ten. V gene TRBV5-8 combines with J gene TRBJ2-3; the match to TRBD2 covers 8 bases. J was trimmed by 5 bases and V by 3 bases; bases with no gene match: 5. CDR1 SGHTS and CDR2 YDEGEE come from the germline V gene. CDR3 length equals 14 residues. Here the CDR3 reads CASSSAGGVDTQYF. In nucleotides, the CDR3 is TGTGCCAGCAGCTCGGCGGGGGGCGTAGATACGCAGTATTTT.

This clonotype has a count of ten or more. V gene TRBV9 combines with J gene TRBJ2-5; 10 bases line up with TRBD1. The V gene end was trimmed by 3 bases and the J gene end by 4 bases; junction bases not matched to a gene: 0. The CDR3 sequence is 13 residues long. Germline CDR1 and CDR2: SGDLS and YYNGEE. CDR3 sequence: CASSGTGGETQYF. CDR3 DNA: TGTGCCAGCAGCGGGACAGGGGGAGAGACCCAGTACTTC.

The genes are TRBV7-3 and TRBJ1-1, with 8 bases fitting TRBD1. CDR3 size: 14 residues. Per the germline V gene, CDR1 is SGHTA and CDR2 is FQGTGA. V lost 2 bases and J lost 5; bases outside the gene matches: 4. The CDR3 here is CASSLYQGATEAFF. In DNA form, the CDR3 reads TGTGCCAGCAGCTTATACCAGGGGGCAACTGAAGCTTTCTTT.

CDR3 loop: CASSYTLVGGNEQFF. The CDR3 DNA sequence: TGTGCCAGCAGTTACACACTAGTGGGGGGGAATGAGCAGTTCTTC. The rearrangement joins TRBV6-5 to TRBJ2-1; 7 nucleotides agree with TRBD2. Unmatched junction bases numbered 8, after V lost 2 bases and J lost 7 bases. The CDR3 totals 15 residues. Germline CDR1 is MNHEY and CDR2 is SVGAGI.

The gene calls are TRBV7-9 and TRBJ2-7; D is undetermined. Trimming shortened V by 2 bases and J by 4 bases, and 9 bases separated the two germline ends. Per germline, CDR1 SEHNR and CDR2 FQNEAQ (reference sequence). The CDR3 has 13 residues. Here the CDR3 reads CASSLISTYEQYF. DNA of the CDR3: TGTGCCAGCAGCTTAATCTCAACATACGAGCAGTACTTC.

The chain employs TRBV30 and TRBJ1-2, with D perhaps matching TRBD1 (5 bases). Trimming stripped 3 bases from V and 7 bases from J, with 15 bases between. The CDR3 length is 13 residues. CDR1 and CDR2 from the germline V gene are GTSNPN and SVGIG (reference sequence). The CDR3, as DNA: TGTGCCTGGAGGGGGGAGGCTGGGGGTGGCTACACCTTC. This encodes CAWRGEAGGGYTF.

V is TRBV19 and J is TRBJ2-7, with 8 positions matching TRBD2. The CDR3 runs to 13 residues. V lost 8 bases, J lost 6 bases, and 9 bases stayed unmatched. The germline V gene has CDR1 LNHDA and CDR2 SQIVND (reference sequence). CDR3 in DNA: TGTGCCAGTTCGTGGTCCAGCGGGGGCGAGCAGTACTTC. It is translated as CASSWSSGGEQYF.